This TCR beta chain is drawn from a study of beta chain features in type 1 diabetes. The study's findings and limits: All four CD4+ subsets from Type 1 diabetes patients carried moderately but significantly shorter TCRB CDR3s. Possible PCR preference for shorter templates applied equally to patients and controls.

Worth noting for this clone: Its antigen is currently unknown.

V was clipped by 6 bases and J by 2 bases, with 11 bases between them. This CDR3 is built from 13 residues. Germline values: CDR1 KGHSH, CDR2 LQKENI. Each of the CD4+ naive, central memory, regulatory and stem cell-like memory populations was sorted via CD45RO/CCR7/CD25/CD127/CD95/CD27. Reverse transcription of all isolated RNA meant that expressed TCRB transcripts were sequenced. The method was immunoSEQ multiplex PCR; TCRdb's version includes in-frame clones alone and lacks a portion of them. Among hundreds of thousands of clones listed, over 12% were seen once. What was sequenced was naive CD4+ T cells from blood. This chain joins TRBV18 and TRBJ2-7; no clear D gene. The clonotype comes from a man aged 18-30 years with type 1 diabetes. CDR3 protein: CASSSTGPYEQYF. In nucleotides, the CDR3 is TGTGCCAGCTCGTCTACCGGGCCCTACGAGCAGTACTTC.